This T cell receptor beta chain is from a study of blood T cell repertoires in COVID-19. Looking at the study overall: Some COVID-19 samples were acute and others convalescent; all came from the United States, Italy and Spain. Sources were T cells, B-cell-depleted T cells, or PBMCs; the material itself was cDNA or gDNA.

Seattle's enrolled individuals joined amid active infection and were then monitored longitudinally. Trimming at V came to 6 bases and at J to 6 bases, leaving 13 bases not matched to a gene. The CDR3 has 16 amino acids. Germline V gives CDR1 KGHSH, CDR2 LQKENI. Original processing methods: Amplified reference gene primers provided the basis for estimating nucleated cell counts. TCRdb's copy holds only in-frame clones and misses some; the assay was immunoSEQ multiplex PCR. Clone size and V and J calls were adopted from that table, with D and trimming inferred from the DNA. Of some 390,000 clones listed, approximately 90% were seen once; the top ten hold 1.5% to 1.7%.

This clonotype originated in a woman aged 40 to 50 with COVID-19, enrolled during active disease. The chain joins TRBV18 to TRBJ1-1; 10 bases map to TRBD1. Source material: peripheral blood. The DNA of the CDR3 is TGTGCCAGCTCGAGGGCGACAGGGGGCAGGGGCGCTGAAGCTTTCTTT. The encoded protein is CASSRATGGRGAEAFF.